This T cell receptor beta chain was captured in a study of response to subunit inactivated influenza vaccine. TCRdb processed the RT-PCR reads anew with MiXCR; each CDR3 protein has one entry. The table shows roughly 630,000 distinct CDR3 sequences, with about 15% occurring only once. This CDR3 has 14 amino acids. On this clonotype: One junction end disagrees with the germline gene, perhaps due to a read error.

V is TRBV12-3 or TRBV12-4 and J is TRBJ2-1; no reliable D call. The sample was PBMCs from blood, taken 14 to 15 days before vaccination. The receptor was derived from a man aged 50-59 years who received an inactivated influenza vaccine. The CDR3 DNA is TGTGTCAGCAGTTTGCGGATCTCCTACAATGAGCAGTTCTTC. Protein product: CVSSLRISYNEQFF.